A selection of T cell receptor beta chains follows, all from one sample in a study of blood T cell repertoires in COVID-19. This table comes from immunoSEQ multiplex PCR, and its TCRdb copy is limited to in-frame clones, with some not included. The data show fewer than 250,000 clones, with approximately 84% seen just once and more than 4% held by the top ten. Specimen: peripheral blood. The receptor source for this set is a man over 45 with acute or convalescent COVID-19. Both conserved end residues are part of each CDR3. A D gene is named only where the DNA matches it firmly. Not all rows give a size; the values are once, few, many and, for expanded clones, a class.

D	V	J	size	CDR3	DNA
-	TRBV7-9	TRBJ2-5	-	CASSFVPQETQYF	TGTGCCAGCAGCTTCGTTCCACAGGAGACCCAGTACTTC
TRBD1	TRBV29-1	TRBJ1-2	-	CSVPTGEGGYTF	TGCAGCGTCCCTACAGGGGAAGGTGGCTACACCTTC
TRBD1	TRBV10-2	TRBJ2-1	-	CASGTQGAIYNEQFF	TGCGCCAGCGGCACACAGGGGGCTATCTACAATGAGCAGTTCTTC
-	TRBV6-5	TRBJ1-2	-	CASRKDTGSYGYTF	TGTGCCAGCAGGAAGGACACCGGGTCTTATGGCTACACCTTC
-	TRBV7-2	TRBJ2-2	-	CASSLAPGLVRSGELFF	TGTGCCAGCAGCTTAGCCCCGGGTTTAGTTAGGTCCGGGGAGCTGTTTTTT
TRBD1	TRBV2	TRBJ2-2	-	CASKEQGAGTGELFF	TGTGCCAGCAAGGAACAGGGGGCCGGCACCGGGGAGCTGTTTTTT
-	TRBV19	TRBJ1-3	-	CASTHRAAGNTIYF	TGTGCCAGTACTCACAGGGCTGCTGGAAACACCATATATTTT
TRBD1	TRBV6-5	TRBJ2-7	-	CACQDRRYEQYF	TGTGCCTGCCAGGACAGGCGGTACGAGCAGTACTTC
-	TRBV27	TRBJ2-7	-	CASSLWPGGLGEQYF	TGTGCCAGCAGTTTATGGCCAGGTGGGTTGGGCGAGCAGTACTTC
-	TRBV3-1/TRBV3-2	TRBJ1-2	few	CASSPGYGYTF	TGTGCCAGCAGCCCGGGCTATGGCTACACCTTC
-	TRBV5-1	TRBJ1-5	few	CASSLGVGAQPQHF	TGCGCCAGCAGCTTGGGGGTGGGGGCTCAGCCCCAGCATTTT
TRBD1	TRBV6-5	TRBJ2-7	-	CASSPNRGQTYEQYF	TGTGCCAGCAGTCCAAACAGGGGGCAAACCTACGAGCAGTACTTC
TRBD1	TRBV15	TRBJ2-2	-	CATSRRQGAAGELFF	TGTGCCACCAGCAGAAGACAGGGGGCTGCCGGGGAGCTGTTTTTT
TRBD1	TRBV5-1	TRBJ2-7	-	CASSLSTGTYEQYF	TGCGCCAGCAGCCTGTCGACAGGGACCTACGAGCAGTACTTC
TRBD1	TRBV25-1	TRBJ2-7	-	CASSDNPGGWAEQYF	TGTGCCAGCAGTGATAACCCAGGGGGCTGGGCCGAGCAGTACTTC
TRBD2	TRBV5-4	TRBJ2-3	-	CASSLDAGAGTDTQYF	TGTGCCAGCAGCTTGGATGCGGGAGCGGGGACAGATACGCAGTATTTT
TRBD1	TRBV6-5	TRBJ2-7	-	CASRGTGEVLEQYF	TGTGCCAGCAGGGGGACAGGGGAGGTTCTCGAGCAGTACTTC
TRBD1	TRBV6-5	TRBJ2-7	-	CASSYRDRSTYEQYF	TGTGCCAGCAGTTATAGGGACAGGAGCACCTACGAGCAGTACTTC
-	TRBV29-1	TRBJ1-2	-	CSVEGRRERGYTF	TGCAGCGTTGAAGGTAGAAGGGAGCGGGGCTACACCTTC
-	TRBV24-1	TRBJ1-2	-	CATSDPAGPNYGYTF	TGTGCCACCAGTGATCCTGCAGGGCCGAACTATGGCTACACCTTC
TRBD2	TRBV3-1/TRBV3-2	TRBJ2-1	-	CASSQATSGTNEQFF	TGTGCCAGCAGCCAAGCGACTAGCGGGACCAATGAGCAGTTCTTC
-	TRBV11-3	TRBJ1-1	-	CASSLGRSNTEAFF	TGTGCCAGCAGCTTAGGTCGTAGTAACACTGAAGCTTTCTTT
TRBD1	TRBV2	TRBJ1-5	-	CASSEISGTEYSNQPQHF	TGTGCCAGCAGTGAAATCTCAGGGACAGAATATAGCAATCAGCCCCAGCATTTT